This T cell receptor (beta chain) was obtained from a study of shared clonotypes between healthy human individuals. Comments on this clone: No antigen is known for it.

The CDR3 has 16 amino acids. Study results and caveats: The authors expected sequencing depth to affect clonotype sharing among donors. The study found about 5.1% of naive CD4 clonotypes shared across a handful of donors.

Several immunoSEQ plates received, in even portions, the genomic DNA of each subset. Libraries were prepared by immunoSEQ multiplex PCR; TCRdb keeps only in-frame clonotypes and omits some of them. Of over 2 million clones detected, 92% appear once; the ten largest clones hold approximately 0.39%. A split of CD4+ cells into CD45RA+ naive and CD45RA-negative memory subsets was performed. The receptor comes from a man aged 18-30 years in good health. Some clones in this sample may be carry-over from other donors' samples. The chain links TRBV1 to TRBJ2-7; the table names TRBD2, a call not compared with the DNA. TRBV1 is shown as a pseudogene. Sequencing was performed on naive CD4+ T cells from PBMCs. Subset reported: CD45RA+ positively selected. The CDR3 sequence: CTSSQAGAECSYEQYF. Written as DNA, the CDR3 is TGCACCAGCAGCCAAGCGGGAGCGGAGTGCTCCTACGAGCAGTACTTC.